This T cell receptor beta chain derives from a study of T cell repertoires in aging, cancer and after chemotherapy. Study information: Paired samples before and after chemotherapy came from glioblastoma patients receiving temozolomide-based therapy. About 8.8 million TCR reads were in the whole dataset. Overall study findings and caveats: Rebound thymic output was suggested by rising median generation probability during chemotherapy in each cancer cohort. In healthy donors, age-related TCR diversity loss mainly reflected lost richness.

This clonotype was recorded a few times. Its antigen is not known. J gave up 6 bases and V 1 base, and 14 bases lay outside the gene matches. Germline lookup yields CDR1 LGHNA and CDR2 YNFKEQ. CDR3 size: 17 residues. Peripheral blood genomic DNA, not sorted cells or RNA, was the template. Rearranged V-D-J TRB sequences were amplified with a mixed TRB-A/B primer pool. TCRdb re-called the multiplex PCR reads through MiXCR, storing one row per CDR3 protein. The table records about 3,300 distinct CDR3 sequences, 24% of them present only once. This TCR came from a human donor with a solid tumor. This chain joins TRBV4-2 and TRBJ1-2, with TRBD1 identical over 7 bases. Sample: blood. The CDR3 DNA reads TGTGCCAGCAGCCAAGTATTCCGATCCAGCAGGGGGGATGGCTACACCTTC. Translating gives CASSQVFRSSRGDGYTF.